This entry concerns a single T cell receptor (beta chain). Its matching antigen is unknown. Thyroid ultrasound and orbital computed tomography, with clinical symptoms and serum thyroxine and TRAb, informed diagnoses. This sample was included in a study of T cells in Graves' hyperthyroidism and ophthalmopathy. Study observations and caveats: Blood also contained most expanded thyroid clonotypes above 0.001. Ophthalmopathy and stable hyperthyroidism were told apart by a 13 V-J model.

CDR1 is LGHNA, CDR2 YNFKEQ, per germline. With 1 base clipped from V and 5 bases from J, the junction kept 5 bases outside the gene matches. The CDR3 has 14 residues. Amplification yielded TCR beta CDR3 regions, with RNA transcripts as the source. First-round RT-PCR with HTBI primers amplified the TCR CDR3 region. TCRdb analysed the multiplex PCR reads with MiXCR anew, one entry per CDR3 protein. The data show 750,000 to 950,000 distinct CDR3 sequences, 35% to 40% seen once. The gene calls are TRBV4-2 and TRBJ2-7, with TRBD1 matching over 7 bases. The sequenced material came from blood. The clonotype originates from a man between 18 and 35 years old with Graves' hyperthyroidism. The CDR3: CASSQGSGGHEQYF. The CDR3 DNA follows: TGTGCCAGCAGCCAAGGATCAGGGGGTCACGAGCAGTACTTC.